The 2 T cell receptor beta chains in this list originate from one sample, sequenced in a study of T-cell reconstitution after alpha-beta-depleted transplantation in children (dated by TCRdb to 2016 to 2017). To prepare the library, PCR was applied. Reads for this sample came from an Illumina HiSeq 2500. TCR libraries were prepared with molecular barcoding, using unique molecular identifiers to normalize TCRbeta repertoire quantification. The public reads were quality trimmed at Q25 with fastp and then assembled into clones with MiXCR by TCRdb, keeping productive beta chains. Merged by CDR3 protein, the rows form single entries marked with the most common genes and DNA. Here the sample has 190,000 or so distinct CDR3 sequences; 6% to 7% occur a single time. The ten largest clonotypes hold 3% to 3.5% of the sample. Sequencing used PBMCs from the stem cell graft donor, obtained from the stem cell graft. The receptors were gathered from a human donor who donated a stem cell graft to a child with Wiskott-Aldrich syndrome.

At least ten counts were recorded for this clonotype. This chain joins TRBV20-1 and TRBJ2-7; tentative D call: TRBD1 (7 bases). The CDR3 has 13 amino acids. Trimming took off 5 bases at V and 4 bases at J, with 15 bases between the two ends. Germline loops: CDR1 DFQATT, CDR2 SNEGSKA (reference sequence). CDR3 DNA sequence: TGCAGTGCTCTGGAGGGGGCGATTTACGAGCAGTACTTC. This sequence encodes CSALEGAIYEQYF.

This clonotype was counted ten times or more. The chain combines TRBV30 with TRBJ2-3, with a possible D match to TRBD1 (6 bases). The V gene lost 5 bases and the J gene lost 3 bases, with 15 bases spanning the gap. This CDR3 spans 14 amino acids. CDR1 is GTSNPN and CDR2 is SVGIG in the germline V gene (reference sequence). Here the CDR3 reads CAWETGLRTDTQYF. CDR3 DNA sequence: TGTGCCTGGGAGACAGGTCTTAGGACAGATACGCAGTATTTT.